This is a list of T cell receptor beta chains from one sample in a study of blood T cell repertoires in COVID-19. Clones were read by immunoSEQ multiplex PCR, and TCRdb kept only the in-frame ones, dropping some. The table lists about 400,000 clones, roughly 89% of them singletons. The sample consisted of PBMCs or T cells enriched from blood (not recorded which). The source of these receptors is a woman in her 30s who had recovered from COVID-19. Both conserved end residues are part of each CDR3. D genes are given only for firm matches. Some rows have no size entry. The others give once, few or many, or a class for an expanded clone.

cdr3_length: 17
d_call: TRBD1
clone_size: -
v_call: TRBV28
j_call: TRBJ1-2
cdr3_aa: CASSIPGTGGAEYGYTF
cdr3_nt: TGTGCCAGCAGCATTCCCGGGACAGGGGGCGCGGAATATGGCTACACCTTC

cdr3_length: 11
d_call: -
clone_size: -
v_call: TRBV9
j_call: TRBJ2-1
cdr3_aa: CASSDDYEQFF
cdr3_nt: TGTGCCAGCAGCGACGACTATGAGCAGTTCTTC

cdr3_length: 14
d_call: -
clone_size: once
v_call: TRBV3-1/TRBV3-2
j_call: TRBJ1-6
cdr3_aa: CASSQGPRDSPLHF
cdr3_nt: TGTGCCAGCAGCCAGGGGCCAAGGGATTCACCCCTCCACTTT

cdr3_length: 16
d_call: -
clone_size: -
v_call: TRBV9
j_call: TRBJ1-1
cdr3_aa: CASSEITGWARSEAFF
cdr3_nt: TGTGCCAGCAGCGAAATAACAGGTTGGGCAAGGTCTGAAGCTTTCTTT

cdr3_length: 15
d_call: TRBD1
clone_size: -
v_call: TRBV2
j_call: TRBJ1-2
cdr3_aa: CASARTGVTNYGYTF
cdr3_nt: TGTGCCAGCGCCCGGACAGGGGTCACTAACTATGGCTACACCTTC

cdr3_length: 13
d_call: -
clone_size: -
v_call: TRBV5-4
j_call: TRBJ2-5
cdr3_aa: CASSLELQETQYF
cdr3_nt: TGTGCCAGCAGCTTGGAACTGCAAGAGACCCAGTACTTC

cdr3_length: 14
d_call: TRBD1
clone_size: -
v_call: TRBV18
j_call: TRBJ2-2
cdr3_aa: CASSLRDRDGELFF
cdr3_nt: TGTGCCAGCTCCCTCCGGGACAGGGACGGGGAGCTGTTTTTT

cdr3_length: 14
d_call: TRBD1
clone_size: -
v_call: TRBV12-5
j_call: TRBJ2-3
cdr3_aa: CASGPGQGADTQYF
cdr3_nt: TGTGCTAGTGGTCCCGGACAGGGCGCAGATACGCAGTATTTT

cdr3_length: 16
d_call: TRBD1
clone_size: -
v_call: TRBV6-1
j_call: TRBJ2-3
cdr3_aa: CASSVLRQGSTDTQYF
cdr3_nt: TGTGCCAGCAGTGTCCTCAGACAGGGGAGCACAGATACGCAGTATTTT

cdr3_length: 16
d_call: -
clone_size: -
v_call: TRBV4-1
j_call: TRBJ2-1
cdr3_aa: CASSQDQGLSYNEQFF
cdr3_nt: TGCGCCAGCAGCCAAGATCAGGGGTTGTCCTACAATGAGCAGTTCTTC

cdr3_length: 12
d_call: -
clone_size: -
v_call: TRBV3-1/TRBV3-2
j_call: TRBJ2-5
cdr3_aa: CASSRSGYFQDF
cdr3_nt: TGTGCCAGCAGCCGTAGCGGCTACTTCCAAGACTTC

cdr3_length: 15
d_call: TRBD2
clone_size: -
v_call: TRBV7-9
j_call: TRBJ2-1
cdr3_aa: CASSSTGLAGVAQFF
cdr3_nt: TGTGCCAGCAGCTCCACCGGACTAGCGGGAGTGGCGCAGTTCTTC

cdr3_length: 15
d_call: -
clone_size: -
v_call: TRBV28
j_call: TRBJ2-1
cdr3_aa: CASRKKRAPYNEQFF
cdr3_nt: TGTGCCAGCAGGAAGAAGCGGGCCCCCTACAATGAGCAGTTCTTC

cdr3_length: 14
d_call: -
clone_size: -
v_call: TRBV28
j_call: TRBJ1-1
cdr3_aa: CASGPSGRGTEAFF
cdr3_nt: TGTGCCAGCGGGCCGTCAGGGCGTGGGACTGAAGCTTTCTTT

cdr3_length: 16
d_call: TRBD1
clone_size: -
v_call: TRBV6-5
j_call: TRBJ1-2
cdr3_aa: CASSSLTGGASYGYTF
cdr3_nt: TGTGCCAGCAGTTCCCTCACAGGGGGCGCGTCGTATGGCTACACCTTC

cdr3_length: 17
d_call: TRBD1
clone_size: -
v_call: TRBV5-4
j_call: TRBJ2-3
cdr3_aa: CASSGRRQGQGGDTQYF
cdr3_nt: TGTGCCAGCAGTGGGAGGAGGCAGGGACAGGGAGGAGATACGCAGTATTTT

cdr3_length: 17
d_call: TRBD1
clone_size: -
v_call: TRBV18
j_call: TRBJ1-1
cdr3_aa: CASSQGPTGVGDTEAFF
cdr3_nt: TGTGCCAGCTCACAGGGTCCCACAGGGGTAGGTGACACTGAAGCTTTCTTT

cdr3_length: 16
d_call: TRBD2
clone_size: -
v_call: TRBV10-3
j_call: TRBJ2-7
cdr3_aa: CATGVGTSGNPYEQYF
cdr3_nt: TGTGCCACAGGGGTGGGGACTAGCGGGAACCCCTACGAGCAGTACTTC

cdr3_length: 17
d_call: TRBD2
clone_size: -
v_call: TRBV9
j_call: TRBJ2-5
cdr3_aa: CASSVPGTSGNRETQYF
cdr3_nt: TGTGCCAGCAGCGTCCCCGGGACTAGCGGGAATCGAGAGACCCAGTACTTC

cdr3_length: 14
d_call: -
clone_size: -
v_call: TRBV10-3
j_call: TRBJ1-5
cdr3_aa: CAISDKQLNQPQHF
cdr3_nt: TGTGCCATCAGTGATAAACAGTTAAATCAGCCCCAGCATTTT

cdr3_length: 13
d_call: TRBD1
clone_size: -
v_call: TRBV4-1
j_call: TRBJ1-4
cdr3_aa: CASKGQIDEKLFF
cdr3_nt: TGCGCCAGTAAGGGACAGATCGATGAAAAACTGTTTTTT

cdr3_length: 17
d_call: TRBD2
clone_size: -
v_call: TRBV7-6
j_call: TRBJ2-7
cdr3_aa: CASSLSAGGELGREQYF
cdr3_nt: TGTGCCAGCAGCTTAAGTGCTGGGGGGGAGCTGGGAAGGGAGCAGTACTTC

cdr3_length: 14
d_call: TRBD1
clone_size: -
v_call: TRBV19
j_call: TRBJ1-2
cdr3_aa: CASTQTGVALGYTF
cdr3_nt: TGTGCCAGTACCCAGACAGGGGTAGCCCTAGGCTACACCTTC

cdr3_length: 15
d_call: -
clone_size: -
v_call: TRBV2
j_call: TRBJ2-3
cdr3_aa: CASSEGTASTDTQYF
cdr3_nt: TGTGCCAGCAGTGAAGGGACAGCCAGCACAGATACGCAGTATTTT

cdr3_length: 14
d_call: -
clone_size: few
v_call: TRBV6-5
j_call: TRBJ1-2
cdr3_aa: CASSYSGGASGYTF
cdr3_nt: TGTGCCAGCAGTTACTCTGGAGGGGCCAGTGGCTACACCTTC

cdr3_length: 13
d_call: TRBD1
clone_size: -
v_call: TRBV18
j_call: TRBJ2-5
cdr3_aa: CASSPGTEETQYF
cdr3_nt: TGTGCCAGCTCACCAGGGACAGAAGAGACCCAGTACTTC

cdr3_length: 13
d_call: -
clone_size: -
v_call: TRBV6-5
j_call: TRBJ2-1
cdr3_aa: CASSRGWDNEQFF
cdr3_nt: TGTGCCAGCAGTAGGGGGTGGGACAATGAGCAGTTCTTC

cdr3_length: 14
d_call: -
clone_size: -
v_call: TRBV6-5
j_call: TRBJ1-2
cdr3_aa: CASSYSSTVDGYTF
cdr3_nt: TGTGCCAGCAGTTACTCGAGTACAGTAGATGGCTACACCTTC

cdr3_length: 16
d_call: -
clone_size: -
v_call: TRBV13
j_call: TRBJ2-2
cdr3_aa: CASSLDRRAGTGELFF
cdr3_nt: TGTGCCAGCAGCTTAGATCGCAGGGCGGGAACCGGGGAGCTGTTTTTT

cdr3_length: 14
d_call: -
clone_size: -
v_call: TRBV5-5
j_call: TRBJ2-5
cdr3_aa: CASSFLGAVETQYF
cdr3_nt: TGTGCCAGCAGCTTTTTGGGGGCCGTAGAGACCCAGTACTTC

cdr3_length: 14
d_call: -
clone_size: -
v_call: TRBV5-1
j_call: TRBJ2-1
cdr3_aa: CASSLVAGDNEQFF
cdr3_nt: TGCGCCAGCAGCTTGGTGGCAGGCGACAATGAGCAGTTCTTC

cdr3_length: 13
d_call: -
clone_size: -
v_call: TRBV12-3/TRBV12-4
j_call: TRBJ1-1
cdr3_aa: CASSLTGWTEAFF
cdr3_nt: TGTGCCAGCAGTTTAACAGGGTGGACTGAAGCTTTCTTT

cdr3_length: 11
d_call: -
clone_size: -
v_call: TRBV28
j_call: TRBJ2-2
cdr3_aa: CASLNTGELFF
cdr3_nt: TGTGCCAGCCTCAACACCGGGGAGCTGTTTTTT

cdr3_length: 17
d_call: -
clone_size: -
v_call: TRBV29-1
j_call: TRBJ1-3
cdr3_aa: CSVGWRSHPNSGNTIYF
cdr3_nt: TGCAGCGTTGGTTGGCGGAGCCACCCAAACTCTGGAAACACCATATATTTT

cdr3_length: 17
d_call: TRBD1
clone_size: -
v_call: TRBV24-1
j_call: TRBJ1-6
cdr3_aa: CATSDIPGQGKDSPLHF
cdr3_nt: TGTGCCACCAGTGACATTCCGGGACAGGGGAAGGATTCACCCCTCCACTTT

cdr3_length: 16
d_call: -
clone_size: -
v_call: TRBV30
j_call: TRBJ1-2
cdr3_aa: CAWSIRETGRNYGYTF
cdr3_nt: TGTGCCTGGAGTATAAGAGAAACAGGGCGGAACTATGGCTACACCTTC

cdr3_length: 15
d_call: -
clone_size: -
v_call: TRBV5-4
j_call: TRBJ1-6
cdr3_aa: CASSLARELNSPLHF
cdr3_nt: TGTGCCAGCAGCTTGGCCCGGGAGTTAAATTCACCCCTCCACTTT

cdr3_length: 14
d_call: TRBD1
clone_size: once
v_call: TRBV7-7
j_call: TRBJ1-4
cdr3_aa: CASSSGGAGEKLFF
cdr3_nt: TGTGCCAGCAGCTCAGGGGGCGCGGGTGAAAAACTGTTTTTT

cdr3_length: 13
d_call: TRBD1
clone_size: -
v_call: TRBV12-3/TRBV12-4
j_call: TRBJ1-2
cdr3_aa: CASSPDRNYGYTF
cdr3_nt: TGTGCCAGCAGTCCGGACAGGAACTATGGCTACACCTTC

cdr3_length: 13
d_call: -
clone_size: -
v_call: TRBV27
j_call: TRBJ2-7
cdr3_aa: CASSLTSSYEQYF
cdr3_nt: TGTGCCAGCAGTTTAACGAGCTCCTACGAGCAGTACTTC

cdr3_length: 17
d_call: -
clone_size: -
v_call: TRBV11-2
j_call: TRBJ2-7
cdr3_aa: CASSLSTSGPLPYEQYF
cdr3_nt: TGTGCCAGCAGCTTATCCACGAGCGGGCCGCTGCCCTACGAGCAGTACTTC

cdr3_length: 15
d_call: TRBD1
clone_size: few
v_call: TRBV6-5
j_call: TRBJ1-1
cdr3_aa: CASSYEAGGRTEAFF
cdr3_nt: TGTGCCAGCAGTTATGAGGCAGGGGGGCGGACTGAAGCTTTCTTT

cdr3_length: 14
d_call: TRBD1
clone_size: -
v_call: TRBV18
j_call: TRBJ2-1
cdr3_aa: CASSPRGQNNEQFF
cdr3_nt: TGTGCCAGCTCACCAAGGGGACAGAACAATGAGCAGTTCTTC